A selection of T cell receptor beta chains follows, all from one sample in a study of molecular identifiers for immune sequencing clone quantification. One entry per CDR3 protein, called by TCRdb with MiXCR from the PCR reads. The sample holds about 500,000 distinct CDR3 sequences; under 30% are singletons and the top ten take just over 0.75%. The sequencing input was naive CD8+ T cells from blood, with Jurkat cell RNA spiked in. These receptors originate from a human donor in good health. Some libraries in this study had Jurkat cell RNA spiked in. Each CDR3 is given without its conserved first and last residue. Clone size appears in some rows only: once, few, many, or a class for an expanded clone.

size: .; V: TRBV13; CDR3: ASSSSRGGLPSNQPQH
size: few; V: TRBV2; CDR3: ASRSTGTSDEQY
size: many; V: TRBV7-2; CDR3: ASTPAGGWYEQY
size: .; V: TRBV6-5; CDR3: ASSYSMDRDWSNEQF
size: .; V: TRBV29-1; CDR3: SVDWGSFYGYT
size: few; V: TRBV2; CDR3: ASATDSYEQY
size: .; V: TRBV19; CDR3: ASSLHIAYEQY
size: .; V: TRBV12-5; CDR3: ASGPGTGGSTDTQY
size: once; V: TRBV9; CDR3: ASSVAGADDKLF
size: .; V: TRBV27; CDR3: ASSSHTGFFRQPQH
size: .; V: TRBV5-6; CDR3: ASSRVSDRGNQPQH
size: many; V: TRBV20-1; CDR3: SAPRPNEKLF
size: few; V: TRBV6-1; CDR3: ASTPGPYLSGNTIY
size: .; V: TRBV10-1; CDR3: ASSEFGADTQY
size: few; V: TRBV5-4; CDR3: ASSPRDKNYEQY
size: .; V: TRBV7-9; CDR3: ASSLAQGRTTEAF
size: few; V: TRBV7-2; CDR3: ASSFAAGLSYEQY
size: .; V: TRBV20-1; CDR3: SARDWRGGYEQY
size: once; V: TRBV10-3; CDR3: AISEYGAAYEQY
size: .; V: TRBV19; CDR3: ASSSEVCNQPQH
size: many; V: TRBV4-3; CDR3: ASSRGPSYEQY
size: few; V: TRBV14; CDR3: ASSQVDGLWGTQY